Shown below are 17 T cell receptor beta chains from a single sample sequenced in a study of blood T cell repertoires in COVID-19. Data came from immunoSEQ multiplex PCR; TCRdb stores just in-frame clones and leaves some out. The data hold 140,000 or so clones, with approximately 89% observed a single time. The sequenced sample consisted of peripheral blood. All receptors come from a man between 60 and 70 years old with active or convalescent COVID-19.

This chain links TRBV19 with TRBJ1-5, with 10 positions matching TRBD1. Germline V gene sequence: CDR1 LNHDA, CDR2 SQIVND (reference sequence). CDR3 length equals 15 residues. Trimming took 5 bases from V and 4 from J; bases not matched to a gene: 5. CDR3 sequence reads: CASSSGTGVNQPQHF. CDR3 in DNA: TGTGCCAGTAGTTCCGGGACAGGGGTGAATCAGCCCCAGCATTTT.

The chain links TRBV28 to TRBJ1-1, with D possibly being TRBD1 (6 bases). Germline values: CDR1 MDHEN, CDR2 SYDVKM. V was shortened by 2 bases and J by 2 bases, with 15 bases between the two germline ends. This CDR3 spans 16 amino acids. CDR3 sequence: CASSLVITGPNTEAFF. The CDR3 nucleotides read TGTGCCAGCAGTTTAGTAATTACAGGGCCCAACACTGAAGCTTTCTTT.

This chain joins TRBV6-1 and TRBJ1-5; 9 bases fit TRBD1. Trimming at V came to 4 bases and at J to 2 bases, leaving 6 bases not matched to a gene. CDR1 and CDR2 (germline): MNHNS, SASEGT. This CDR3 contains 16 residues. The CDR3: CASSAQDRGGNQPQHF. The CDR3 region has the DNA TGTGCCAGCAGTGCACAGGACAGGGGAGGCAATCAGCCCCAGCATTTT.

The chain couples TRBV18 to TRBJ1-2; 8 positions agree with TRBD1. Looked up from germline, CDR1 is KGHSH and CDR2 is LQKENI. The CDR3 spans 13 residues. Germline trimming cut 3 bases from V and 4 bases from J; bases unmatched to any gene: 1. CDR3 in amino acids: CASSPGTGYGYTF. For the CDR3, the DNA is TGTGCCAGCTCACCCGGGACAGGCTATGGCTACACCTTC.

This rearrangement joins TRBV7-9 to TRBJ2-1; 7 positions match TRBD2. CDR1 and CDR2 from the germline V gene are SEHNR and FQNEAQ (reference sequence). V trimming: 0 bases; J trimming: 7 bases; junction bases outside the gene matches: 3. The CDR3 totals 14 residues. CDR3 loop: CASSLAGGSNEQFF. In nucleotides, the CDR3 is TGTGCCAGCAGCTTAGCGGGCGGGAGTAATGAGCAGTTCTTC. Full variable domain (outside the CDR3, taken from reference TRBV7-9 and TRBJ2-1): DTGVSQNPRHKITKRGQNVTFRCDPISEHNRLYWYRQTLGQGPEFLTYFQNEAQLEKSRLLSDRFSAERPKGSFSTLEIQRTEQGDSAMYLCASSLAGGSNEQFFGPGTRLTVL.

The chain couples TRBV11-2 to TRBJ1-2; a weak D match, TRBD1 (6 bases). The length of the CDR3 is 14 residues. The germline V gene has CDR1 SGHAT and CDR2 FQNNGV. Between the trimmed V and J ends, which lost 5 bases and 6 bases, there was a span of 16 bases. The chain's CDR3 is CASSPRIQGNGYTF. DNA of the CDR3: TGTGCCAGCAGCCCCCGAATACAGGGAAATGGCTACACCTTC.

The chain uses TRBV5-1 and TRBJ1-4; 8 nucleotides agree with TRBD1. The CDR3 covers 14 residues. Germline trimming cut 4 bases from V and 6 bases from J; bases unmatched to any gene: 5. Germline CDR1 and CDR2: SGHRS and YFSETQ. The CDR3 protein is CASSPDRVDEKLFF. The CDR3 DNA is TGCGCCAGCAGCCCGGACAGGGTAGATGAAAAACTGTTTTTT. Based on the CDR3 plus reference TRBV5-1 and TRBJ1-4, the full variable domain is KAGVTQTPRYLIKTRGQQVTLSCSPISGHRSVSWYQQTPGQGLQFLFEYFSETQRNKGNFPGRFSGRQFSNSRSEMNVSTLELGDSALYLCASSPDRVDEKLFFGSGTQLSVL.

The chain is built from TRBV2 and TRBJ1-5, with 7 bases lining up with TRBD1. Germline-derived CDR1 and CDR2 are SNHLY and FYNNEI. This CDR3 has 13 residues. Unmatched junction bases numbered 8, after V lost 11 bases and J lost 4 bases. CDR3 amino acids: CAGRGQPNQPQHF. DNA for the CDR3: TGTGCCGGACGGGGACAGCCTAATCAGCCCCAGCATTTT. Supplemented by reference TRBV2 and TRBJ1-5, the full variable domain reads EPEVTQTPSHQVTQMGQEVILRCVPISNHLYFYWYRQILGQKVEFLVSFYNNEISEKSEIFDDQFSVERPDGSNFTLKIRSTKLEDSAMYFCAGRGQPNQPQHFGDGTRLSIL.

The chain uses TRBV27 and TRBJ2-2; TRBD2 is a possible D gene (6 bases). The CDR3 length is 16 residues. The V and J ends lost 2 bases and 4 bases respectively, with 14 bases between them. Germline CDR1 MNHEY, CDR2 SMNVEV (reference sequence). The CDR3 spells CASSLLGGRGTGELFF. The CDR3 region has the DNA TGTGCCAGCAGTTTACTGGGGGGTCGAGGCACCGGGGAGCTGTTTTTT.

This clone has just one count. The V and J genes are TRBV28 and TRBJ2-1; 9 bases are shared with TRBD1. J gave up 4 bases and V 8 bases, and 9 bases lay outside the gene matches. This CDR3 spans 15 amino acids. The V gene's germline CDR1 is MDHEN and CDR2 SYDVKM. CDR3 bases: TGTGCCAGCGGCCCCGGGGACAGGGATTACAATGAGCAGTTCTTC. It encodes CASGPGDRDYNEQFF.

This clone was seen only once. The chain has TRBV24-1 and TRBJ2-1; possibly TRBD1 for D (5 bases). This CDR3 is 14 amino acids long. The V end was cut by 5 bases, the J end by 12 bases, with 19 bases between. Germline-derived CDR1 and CDR2 are KGHDR and SFDVKD. This CDR3 is CATSARQQSKGQFF. The CDR3 nucleotides read TGTGCCACCAGTGCAAGACAGCAAAGCAAGGGGCAGTTCTTC.

CDR3 loop: CSASSGRGSEQYF. CDR3 nucleotides: TGCAGTGCTAGTAGCGGGAGGGGGTCCGAGCAGTACTTC. The V gene is TRBV20-1, the J gene TRBJ2-7; 11 bases agree with TRBD2. Germline CDR1 reads DFQATT; CDR2 reads SNEGSKA (reference sequence). This CDR3 spans 13 amino acids. V dropped 3 bases and J dropped 6; count of bases not matched to a gene: 4.

As to this clone: This same CDR3 is encoded by further DNA sequences in the sample. The rearrangement links TRBV7-9 to TRBJ1-4; TRBD1 agrees at 9 bases. The J segment lost 7 bases and the V segment lost 1 base, leaving 4 bases of the junction unmatched. Germline CDR1 SEHNR, CDR2 FQNEAQ (reference sequence). CDR3 size: 15 residues. CDR3 region: CASSLVEGQGEKLFF. The CDR3 nucleotides are TGTGCCAGCAGCTTAGTTGAGGGACAGGGTGAAAAACTGTTTTTT.

The chain employs TRBV9 and TRBJ2-5; TRBD1 agrees at 10 bases. V dropped 3 bases and J dropped 4; count of bases not matched to a gene: 3. The CDR3 totals 14 residues. The V gene's germline CDR1 is SGDLS and CDR2 YYNGEE. Written as DNA, the CDR3 is TGTGCCAGCAGCGGACGGGACAGGGGAGAGACCCAGTACTTC. This gives the protein CASSGRDRGETQYF.

This chain joins TRBV19 and TRBJ1-3; 12 bases agree with TRBD1. CDR1 and CDR2 from the germline V gene are LNHDA and SQIVND (reference sequence). This CDR3 region has 17 residues. Germline trimming cut 6 bases from V and 5 bases from J; bases unmatched to any gene: 11. In DNA form, the CDR3 reads TGTGCCAGTAGCCTCACACGGGGACAGGGGGCAAGAAACACCATATATTTT. Translating gives CASSLTRGQGARNTIYF.

This clone was seen more than once but under ten times. CDR3 nucleotides: TGTGCCAGCAGGGGACTAGCGGGACACCAAGAGACCCAGTACTTC. Translated: CASRGLAGHQETQYF. The chain has TRBV27 and TRBJ2-5; 13 bases fit TRBD2. V lost 6 bases, J lost 0 bases, and 1 base stayed unmatched. The germline V gene has CDR1 MNHEY and CDR2 SMNVEV (reference sequence). The CDR3 consists of 15 residues.

The chain employs TRBV9 and TRBJ2-1; TRBD2 matches at 9 bases. The V gene end was trimmed by 0 bases and the J gene end by 10 bases; junction bases not matched to a gene: 2. The germline gives CDR1 SGDLS, CDR2 YYNGEE. The CDR3 contains 13 residues. DNA for the CDR3: TGTGCCAGCAGCGTAGGACTAGCGGAGGAGCAGTTCTTC. Amino acids: CASSVGLAEEQFF.